These 19 T cell receptor beta chains were sequenced from one sample in a study of blood T cell repertoires in COVID-19. The assay was immunoSEQ multiplex PCR, and TCRdb's table has in-frame clones only and misses some. The sample has tens of thousands of clones, 82% seen once. The sample taken for sequencing was peripheral blood. Receptor source: an elderly man with COVID-19, enrolled during active disease.

This clone was observed a handful of times. The same CDR3 arises from other DNA sequences in this sample as well. V gene TRBV5-1 combines with J gene TRBJ2-5; 7 nucleotides match TRBD2. V shed 4 bases, J shed 0 bases, and the junction held 3 bases outside the gene matches. The CDR3 is made up of 14 amino acids. CDR1 and CDR2 (germline): SGHRS, YFSETQ. CDR3 protein: CASSPGTNQETQYF. The CDR3 nucleotides are TGCGCCAGCAGCCCCGGGACTAACCAAGAGACCCAGTACTTC. The whole variable domain, filled in from reference TRBV5-1 and TRBJ2-5, reads KAGVTQTPRYLIKTRGQQVTLSCSPISGHRSVSWYQQTPGQGLQFLFEYFSETQRNKGNFPGRFSGRQFSNSRSEMNVSTLELGDSALYLCASSPGTNQETQYFGPGTRLLVL.

The V call is TRBV9, the J call TRBJ2-1; TRBD2 matches 12 bases. The germline CDR1 and CDR2 sequences are SGDLS and YYNGEE. Germline trimming cut 0 bases from V and 4 bases from J; bases unmatched to any gene: 5. This CDR3 is 17 amino acids long. The DNA for the CDR3 is TGTGCCAGCAGCGTAGATACTAGCGGGGGGCGTTACAATGAGCAGTTCTTC. Protein sequence: CASSVDTSGGRYNEQFF.

The rearrangement links TRBV6-6 to TRBJ1-6; D ambiguous. CDR1 and CDR2 from the germline V gene are MNHNY and SVGAGI (reference sequence). The CDR3 is 15 residues long. The germline V and J ends were trimmed by 0 bases and 14 bases, with 17 bases remaining between them. As DNA, the CDR3 is TGTGCCAGCAGTTACTCGTACGGGTCCCCGAGTGCCCTCCACTTT. Residues: CASSYSYGSPSALHF.

The J gene is TRBJ1-3, the V gene TRBV7-2; the D gene is possibly TRBD1 (6 bases). Germline values: CDR1 SGHTA, CDR2 FQGNSA. Trimming pared 7 bases from V and 7 bases from J, leaving 14 bases between. CDR3 length equals 13 residues. CDR3 bases: TGTGCCAGCATCCAGGGGTTTCGGAACACCATATATTTT. It yields the protein CASIQGFRNTIYF.

The CDR3: CASSLWGDGSGNTIYF. The CDR3 bases are TGTGCCAGCAGCTTGTGGGGGGATGGCTCTGGAAACACCATATATTTT. The chain couples TRBV5-4 to TRBJ1-3; possibly TRBD1 for D (5 bases). V gave up 1 base and J gave up 0 bases, with 11 bases separating them. CDR1 is SGHNT and CDR2 is YYREEE in the germline V gene (reference sequence). CDR3 size: 16 residues.

The gene calls are TRBV3-1 (or the pseudogene TRBV3-2) and TRBJ2-5; 7 bases agree with TRBD1. Germline CDR1 LGHDT, CDR2 YNNKEL (reference sequence). The CDR3 loop spans 13 amino acids. V lost 11 bases to trimming and J lost 1 base; unmatched junction nucleotides: 7. The CDR3 reads CAVGDRAQETQYF. In DNA, the CDR3 is TGTGCCGTGGGGGACAGAGCCCAAGAGACCCAGTACTTC.

The chain has TRBV9 and TRBJ1-2; D remains ambiguous. The CDR3 sequence is 14 residues long. Germline V lookup: CDR1 SGDLS, CDR2 YYNGEE. V lost 4 bases and J lost 5, with 15 bases in between. The chain's CDR3 is CASSPRVDFYGYTF. CDR3 DNA: TGTGCCAGCAGCCCCCGGGTGGATTTTTATGGCTACACCTTC.

The chain carries TRBV19 and TRBJ1-2; D ambiguous. Looked up from germline, CDR1 is LNHDA and CDR2 is SQIVND (reference sequence). Trimming took off 7 bases at V and 7 bases at J, with 13 bases between the two ends. This CDR3 is 12 amino acids long. CDR3 nucleotide sequence: TGTGCCAGTACCCAGGCCCAAGGTGGCTACACCTTC. Translated, it gives CASTQAQGGYTF.

This sequence joins TRBV6-5 and TRBJ1-1; D is unresolved. V lost 0 bases and J 0 bases, leaving 11 bases between the germline ends. Germline CDR1 is MNHEY and CDR2 is SVGAGI. The CDR3 extends over 16 amino acids. The CDR3 loop reads CASSYSFRFLNTEAFF. Here the CDR3 DNA reads TGTGCCAGCAGTTACTCGTTTAGATTCCTGAACACTGAAGCTTTCTTT.

The J gene is TRBJ1-5, the V gene TRBV19; 8 bases are a match to TRBD1. J lost 8 bases, V lost 5 bases, and 11 bases had no gene match. The CDR3 is 15 amino acids. CDR1 and CDR2 (germline): LNHDA, SQIVND (reference sequence). This chain's CDR3 is CASSSGTGTTEPQHF. CDR3 in DNA: TGTGCCAGTAGTTCTGGGACAGGTACAACCGAGCCCCAGCATTTT.

This clone was observed once. The V call is TRBV10-3, the J call TRBJ2-1; 7 bases map to TRBD1. V lost 7 bases, J lost 5 bases, and 5 bases stayed unmatched. The CDR3 runs to 13 residues. Germline V gene data show CDR1 as ENHRY and CDR2 as SYGVKD. The CDR3 bases are TGTGCCATCACCGGTGGACAGGACAATGAGCAGTTCTTC. This gives the protein CAITGGQDNEQFF.

The chain has TRBV30 and TRBJ1-3, with 9 positions matching TRBD1. Looked up from germline, CDR1 is GTSNPN and CDR2 is SVGIG (reference sequence). V was pared by 7 bases and J by 0 bases, with 10 bases of the junction left unmatched. This CDR3 comprises 16 residues. CDR3 amino acids: CAFLRDRAFSGNTIYF. For the CDR3, the DNA is TGTGCCTTTTTACGGGACAGGGCCTTCTCTGGAAACACCATATATTTT.

The rearrangement joins TRBV30 to TRBJ1-5, with 8 positions matching TRBD1. The J segment lost 0 bases and the V segment lost 1 base, leaving 8 bases of the junction unmatched. The CDR3 totals 17 residues. Germline CDR1 GTSNPN, CDR2 SVGIG (reference sequence). The CDR3 region is CAWSGDRTPNSNQPQHF. The CDR3 DNA is TGTGCCTGGAGTGGGGACAGGACCCCCAATAGCAATCAGCCCCAGCATTTT.

The chain uses TRBV6-2 or TRBV6-3 and TRBJ1-1; D gene unclear. Between the trimmed V and J ends, which lost 3 bases and 5 bases, there was a span of 16 bases. The CDR3 extends over 15 amino acids. Germline V gives CDR1 MNHEY, CDR2 SVGEGT. CDR3 amino acids: CASSYSPVAWTEAFF. In DNA, the CDR3 is TGTGCCAGCAGTTATTCCCCCGTAGCCTGGACTGAAGCTTTCTTT.

The chain employs TRBV5-1 and TRBJ2-5; no reliable D call. This CDR3 comprises 14 residues. V lost 1 base, J lost 0 bases, and 7 bases lay in between. The germline V gene has CDR1 SGHRS and CDR2 YFSETQ. The CDR3 DNA follows: TGCGCCAGCAGCTTGATAACGGACCAAGAGACCCAGTACTTC. This translates into CASSLITDQETQYF.

V and J are TRBV3-1 (or the pseudogene TRBV3-2) and TRBJ1-2, with 7 positions matching TRBD1. Germline assignment: CDR1 LGHDT and CDR2 YNNKEL (reference sequence). CDR3 size: 13 residues. Trimming at V came to 4 bases and at J to 5 bases, leaving 4 bases not matched to a gene. The chain's CDR3 is CASSPGTAYGYTF. The CDR3 DNA reads as TGTGCCAGCAGCCCCGGGACAGCTTATGGCTACACCTTC.

The chain joins TRBV14 to TRBJ1-2; unclear D gene. Germline lookup yields CDR1 SGHDN and CDR2 FVKESK. The germline V and J ends were trimmed by 2 bases and 8 bases, with 12 bases remaining between them. The CDR3 has 13 residues. The CDR3 region is CASSQKRSGGYTF. The DNA for the CDR3 is TGTGCCAGCAGCCAAAAACGCTCGGGGGGCTACACCTTC. Using reference TRBV14 and TRBJ1-2 for the parts outside the CDR3, the full variable domain is EAGVTQFPSHSVIEKGQTVTLRCDPISGHDNLYWYRRVMGKEIKFLLHFVKESKQDESGMPNNRFLAERTGGTYSTLKVQPAELEDSGVYFCASSQKRSGGYTFGSGTRLTVV.

This clone appeared once. The rearrangement uses TRBV18 and TRBJ2-6; D remains unclear. V was clipped by 1 base and J by 1 base, with 5 bases between them. This CDR3 spans 15 amino acids. Germline assignment: CDR1 KGHSH and CDR2 LQKENI. The CDR3 nucleotides are TGTGCCAGCTCACCACAGCCTTCTGGGGCCAACGTCCTGACTTTC. Protein: CASSPQPSGANVLTF. Together with reference TRBV18 and TRBJ2-6, the CDR3 gives the full variable domain: NAGVMQNPRHLVRRRGQEARLRCSPMKGHSHVYWYRQLPEEGLKFMVYLQKENIIDESGMPKERFSAEFPKEGPSILRIQQVVRGDSAAYFCASSPQPSGANVLTFGAGSRLTVL.

This chain joins TRBV5-4 and TRBJ1-2; D remains unclear. The V gene lost 4 bases and the J gene lost 3 bases, with 19 bases spanning the gap. The CDR3 has 16 amino acids. Germline CDR1 reads SGHNT; CDR2 reads YYREEE (reference sequence). CDR3 sequence reads: CASSLPSPGADYGYTF. CDR3 DNA sequence: TGTGCCAGCAGCCTGCCCTCTCCGGGAGCTGACTATGGCTACACCTTC. Together with reference TRBV5-4 and TRBJ1-2, the CDR3 gives the full variable domain: ETGVTQSPTHLIKTRGQQVTLRCSSQSGHNTVSWYQQALGQGPQFIFQYYREEENGRGNFPPRFSGLQFPNYSSELNVNALELDDSALYLCASSLPSPGADYGYTFGSGTRLTVV.